This T cell receptor (beta chain) was captured in a study of shared clonotypes between healthy human individuals. Study-level points and caveats: Naive CD4 clonotype sharing across four donors was about 5%. Compared with memory subsets, naive subsets generally had larger estimated richness.

Comment on this clone: Antigen specificity is unknown.

The germline V gene has CDR1 SQVTM and CDR2 ANQGSEA. Trimming took off 0 bases at V and 8 bases at J, with 16 bases between the two ends. CDR3 length: 14 residues. The repertoire was sequenced with immunoSEQ multiplex PCR; TCRdb's copy has only in-frame clones and lacks some. The sample lists 400,000 to 600,000 clones; roughly 95% were seen once. Healthy HIV-negative adults without recent acute infections or vaccinations served as donors. The chain links TRBV29-1 to TRBJ1-1, with a possible D match to TRBD1 (5 bases). The specimen sequenced was naive CD4+ T cells sorted from blood. Stated subset: CD45RA+ positively selected. The clonotype comes from a woman aged 30 to 39 in good health. The CDR3, as DNA: TGCAGCGTTGAAGATCTTGGGGCAGGCCGGGAAGCTTTCTTT. It encodes CSVEDLGAGREAFF.